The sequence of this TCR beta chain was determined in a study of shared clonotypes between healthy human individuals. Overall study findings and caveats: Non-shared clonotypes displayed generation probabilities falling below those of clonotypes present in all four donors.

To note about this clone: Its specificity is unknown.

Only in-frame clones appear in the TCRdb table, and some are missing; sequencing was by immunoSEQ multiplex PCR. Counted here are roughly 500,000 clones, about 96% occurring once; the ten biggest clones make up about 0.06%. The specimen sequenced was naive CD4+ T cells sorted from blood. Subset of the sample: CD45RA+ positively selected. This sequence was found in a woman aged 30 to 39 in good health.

The CDR3 bases are TGTGCCAGCAGCTTTCCCAATGAAAAACTGTTTTTT. This gives the protein CASSFPNEKLFF. The chain is built from TRBV7-6 and TRBJ1-4; D unclear. Trimming shortened V by 3 bases and J by 5 bases, and 4 bases separated the two germline ends. Germline lookup yields CDR1 SGHVS and CDR2 FNYEAQ. This CDR3 is built from 12 residues.